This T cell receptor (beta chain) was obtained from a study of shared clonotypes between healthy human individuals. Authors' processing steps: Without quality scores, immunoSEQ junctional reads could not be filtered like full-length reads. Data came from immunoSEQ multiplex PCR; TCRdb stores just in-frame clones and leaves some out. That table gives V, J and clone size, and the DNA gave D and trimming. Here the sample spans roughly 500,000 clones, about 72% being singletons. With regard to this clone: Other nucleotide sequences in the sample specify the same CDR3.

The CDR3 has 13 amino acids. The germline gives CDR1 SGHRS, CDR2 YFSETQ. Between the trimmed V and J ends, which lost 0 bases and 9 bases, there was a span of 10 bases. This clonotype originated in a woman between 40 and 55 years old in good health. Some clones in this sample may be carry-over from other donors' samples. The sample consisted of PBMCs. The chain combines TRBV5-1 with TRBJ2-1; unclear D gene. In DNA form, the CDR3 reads TGCGCCAGCAGCTTGGAAATAGCCGGTGAGCAGTTCTTC. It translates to CASSLEIAGEQFF.